This is a list of T cell receptor beta chains from one sample in a study of T cell changes during pregnancy in multiple sclerosis. Using immunoSEQ multiplex PCR, the repertoire was profiled, and TCRdb retains in-frame clones only, with some absent. The sample lists about 44,000 clones, approximately 90% occurring once. The sample consisted of CD4+ T cells from peripheral blood mononuclear cells, taken after pregnancy. The origin of the receptors is a female donor with multiple sclerosis, enrolled in a pregnancy study. Each CDR3 is given with its conserved first and last residue. A D gene is named only where the DNA matches it firmly. Size is omitted from some rows. Given values are once, few, many or a class for expanded clones.

CDR3: CASSGRETDTQYF; DNA: TGTGCCAGCAGCGGGAGGGAGACAGATACGCAGTATTTT; D: TRBD2; size: .; V: TRBV6-4; J: TRBJ2-3
CDR3: CSVEGQVRTEAFF; DNA: TGCAGCGTTGAGGGACAGGTGAGGACTGAAGCTTTCTTT; D: TRBD1; size: .; V: TRBV29-1; J: TRBJ1-1
CDR3: CASSQGMVTGVAKNIQYF; DNA: TGCGCCAGCAGCCAAGGGATGGTGACAGGGGTAGCCAAAAACATTCAGTACTTC; D: TRBD1; size: .; V: TRBV4-1; J: TRBJ2-4
CDR3: CASSQPGTHNTEAFF; DNA: TGCGCCAGCAGCCAACCCGGGACACATAACACTGAAGCTTTCTTT; D: .; size: .; V: TRBV4-3; J: TRBJ1-1
CDR3: CASISGQGRGGYTF; DNA: TGTGCCAGCATTTCCGGACAGGGGAGAGGGGGCTACACCTTC; D: TRBD1; size: .; V: TRBV28; J: TRBJ1-2
CDR3: CATQDWSYSGANVLTF; DNA: TGTGCCACCCAGGACTGGTCCTACTCTGGGGCCAACGTCCTGACTTTC; D: .; size: .; V: TRBV10-3; J: TRBJ2-6
CDR3: CASSPRTTGNEQFF; DNA: TGTGCCAGCAGCCCTCGGACGACAGGTAATGAGCAGTTCTTC; D: .; size: .; V: TRBV9; J: TRBJ2-1
CDR3: CASKAQGDNQPQHF; DNA: TGTGCCAGCAAGGCACAGGGGGACAATCAGCCCCAGCATTTT; D: TRBD1; size: once; V: TRBV5-4; J: TRBJ1-5
CDR3: CASSSYRDQETQYF; DNA: TGTGCCAGCAGCTCCTACCGGGACCAAGAGACCCAGTACTTC; D: .; size: .; V: TRBV7-9; J: TRBJ2-5
CDR3: CASSQSFGTSYEQYF; DNA: TGTGCCAGCAGCCAAAGTTTCGGGACTAGCTACGAGCAGTACTTC; D: TRBD2; size: medium-sized; V: TRBV4-2; J: TRBJ2-7
CDR3: CASSGTSGSYEQYF; DNA: TGTGCCAGCAGTGGGACTAGCGGATCCTACGAGCAGTACTTC; D: TRBD2; size: .; V: TRBV6-5; J: TRBJ2-7
CDR3: CASSSTVSLQGYTF; DNA: TGTGCCAGCAGTTCCACAGTCAGCCTCCAAGGCTACACCTTC; D: .; size: once; V: TRBV5-5; J: TRBJ1-2
CDR3: CASSPRNNEQFF; DNA: TGTGCCAGCAGCCCCCGTAACAATGAGCAGTTCTTC; D: .; size: few; V: TRBV5-6; J: TRBJ2-1
CDR3: CASSVESGSSGNTIYF; DNA: TGTGCCAGCAGTGTAGAGTCCGGGAGCTCTGGAAACACCATATATTTT; D: .; size: .; V: TRBV6-1; J: TRBJ1-3
CDR3: CASSRQGYEQYF; DNA: TGTGCCAGCAGTAGACAGGGGTACGAGCAGTACTTC; D: TRBD1; size: once; V: TRBV28; J: TRBJ2-7
CDR3: CSAQRDGTNTGELFF; DNA: TGCAGCGCCCAACGAGACGGGACAAACACCGGGGAGCTGTTTTTT; D: .; size: few; V: TRBV29-1; J: TRBJ2-2
CDR3: CASSLRTGGNQPQHF; DNA: TGTGCCAGCAGCCTAAGGACAGGGGGAAATCAGCCCCAGCATTTT; D: TRBD1; size: .; V: TRBV7-8; J: TRBJ1-5
CDR3: CASSLLPSGSGTGELFF; DNA: TGTGCCAGCAGTTTATTGCCTAGCGGGAGCGGCACCGGGGAGCTGTTTTTT; D: TRBD2; size: .; V: TRBV28; J: TRBJ2-2
CDR3: CASSDHIAGSYNEQFF; DNA: TGTGCCAGCAGTGATCATATCGCGGGATCTTACAATGAGCAGTTCTTC; D: .; size: .; V: TRBV25-1; J: TRBJ2-1
CDR3: CASSSNSGTANTEAFF; DNA: TGCGCCAGCAGCTCGAATAGTGGGACAGCAAACACTGAAGCTTTCTTT; D: TRBD1; size: .; V: TRBV5-1; J: TRBJ1-1
CDR3: CASSQQGPPSNEQFF; DNA: TGTGCCAGCTCACAACAGGGTCCCCCTTCCAATGAGCAGTTCTTC; D: .; size: .; V: TRBV18; J: TRBJ2-1
CDR3: CASSPLGQGASYEQYF; DNA: TGTGCCAGCAGCCCGCTCGGACAGGGGGCTTCCTACGAGCAGTACTTC; D: TRBD1; size: .; V: TRBV28; J: TRBJ2-7
CDR3: CASSRGLDEQFF; DNA: TGTGCCAGCAGCCGCGGTTTGGATGAGCAGTTCTTC; D: .; size: .; V: TRBV5-4; J: TRBJ2-1
CDR3: CSALGVWGYTF; DNA: TGCAGTGCTCTCGGGGTATGGGGCTACACCTTC; D: .; size: .; V: TRBV20-1; J: TRBJ1-2
CDR3: CASSPAGGSLGDTQYF; DNA: TGTGCCAGCAGCCCTGCTGGGGGCAGCCTCGGGGATACGCAGTATTTT; D: .; size: medium-sized; V: TRBV5-4; J: TRBJ2-3
CDR3: CASSSTGGRAGSSYNEQFF; DNA: TGTGCCAGCAGCTCGACAGGGGGCCGGGCGGGAAGCTCCTACAATGAGCAGTTCTTC; D: TRBD1; size: .; V: TRBV7-2; J: TRBJ2-1
CDR3: CASSLAQGLGTEAFF; DNA: TGTGCCAGCAGCTTAGCGCAGGGGCTGGGCACTGAAGCTTTCTTT; D: .; size: .; V: TRBV7-2; J: TRBJ1-1
CDR3: CASSLVGVQPGDRVGSYNEQFF; DNA: TGTGCCAGCTCACTCGTTGGCGTCCAACCAGGAGACAGGGTAGGATCCTACAATGAGCAGTTCTTC; D: TRBD1; size: .; V: TRBV18; J: TRBJ2-1
CDR3: CASSDLGTGGYNEQFF; DNA: TGCGCCAGCAGTGACCTCGGGACAGGGGGCTACAATGAGCAGTTCTTC; D: TRBD1; size: .; V: TRBV10-1; J: TRBJ2-1
CDR3: CASSSGRAGSTDTQYF; DNA: TGTGCCAGTAGTAGTGGGAGGGCAGGGAGCACAGATACGCAGTATTTT; D: TRBD2; size: .; V: TRBV19; J: TRBJ2-3
CDR3: CASSPGTNGVGEKLFF; DNA: TGTGCCAGTAGTCCGGGTACGAATGGTGTTGGAGAAAAACTGTTTTTT; D: .; size: .; V: TRBV19; J: TRBJ1-4
CDR3: CASSSGTSGRVEQFF; DNA: TGCGCCAGCAGCTCCGGGACTAGCGGGAGGGTTGAGCAGTTCTTC; D: TRBD2; size: .; V: TRBV5-1; J: TRBJ2-1
CDR3: CASSTYRAGNTIYF; DNA: TGCGCCAGCAGCACATACAGGGCTGGAAACACCATATATTTT; D: .; size: .; V: TRBV5-1; J: TRBJ1-3
CDR3: CASSLGVRTTEQYF; DNA: TGTGCCAGCAGTCTCGGAGTACGTACTACCGAGCAGTACTTC; D: .; size: .; V: TRBV13; J: TRBJ2-7
CDR3: CASSYTTADTQYF; DNA: TGTGCCAGCAGTTACACCACGGCAGATACGCAGTATTTT; D: .; size: .; V: TRBV6-5; J: TRBJ2-3
CDR3: CASSLAGAGAGDEQFF; DNA: TGCGCCAGCAGCTTGGCTGGCGCCGGGGCGGGGGATGAGCAGTTCTTC; D: TRBD2; size: .; V: TRBV5-1; J: TRBJ2-1
CDR3: CASRRYREKLFF; DNA: TGTGCCAGCAGACGATACAGGGAAAAACTGTTTTTT; D: .; size: .; V: TRBV2; J: TRBJ1-4
CDR3: CASSLARYTGELFF; DNA: TGTGCCAGCAGCTTAGCCCGGTACACCGGGGAGCTGTTTTTT; D: .; size: .; V: TRBV11-2; J: TRBJ2-2
CDR3: CASSIAPGQAFEQYF; DNA: TGTGCCAGTAGTATAGCCCCGGGACAGGCTTTCGAGCAGTACTTC; D: TRBD1; size: once; V: TRBV19; J: TRBJ2-7
CDR3: CASSPMAGGDQPQHF; DNA: TGTGCCAGCTCACCAATGGCAGGGGGCGATCAGCCCCAGCATTTT; D: TRBD1; size: .; V: TRBV18; J: TRBJ1-5
CDR3: CASTTRFWSFYEQYF; DNA: TGTGCCAGCACCACAAGATTCTGGAGTTTCTACGAGCAGTACTTC; D: .; size: few; V: TRBV6-5; J: TRBJ2-7
CDR3: CASSLDWSSYNEQFF; DNA: TGTGCCAGCAGCTTGGACTGGAGCTCCTACAATGAGCAGTTCTTC; D: .; size: .; V: TRBV5-6; J: TRBJ2-1
CDR3: CASSLSRSNEQFF; DNA: TGCGCCAGCAGCTTGTCGAGGTCCAATGAGCAGTTCTTC; D: .; size: .; V: TRBV5-1; J: TRBJ2-1
CDR3: CATRLAGNTYEQYF; DNA: TGTGCCACAAGACTAGCGGGGAATACCTACGAGCAGTACTTC; D: TRBD2; size: once; V: TRBV19; J: TRBJ2-7
CDR3: CACTYTGQQNTEAFF; DNA: TGTGCCTGTACATATACGGGACAGCAGAACACTGAAGCTTTCTTT; D: TRBD1; size: .; V: TRBV30; J: TRBJ1-1
CDR3: CASSVLAGAQETQYF; DNA: TGTGCCAGTAGTGTACTAGCGGGAGCCCAAGAGACCCAGTACTTC; D: TRBD2; size: .; V: TRBV19; J: TRBJ2-5
CDR3: CASSSSPGTIFDTQYF; DNA: TGTGCCAGCAGCTCCTCGCCAGGGACAATCTTTGATACGCAGTATTTT; D: .; size: .; V: TRBV9; J: TRBJ2-3
CDR3: CASSPLTSGIADTQYF; DNA: TGCGCCAGCAGCCCACTGACTAGCGGGATAGCAGATACGCAGTATTTT; D: TRBD2; size: .; V: TRBV5-1; J: TRBJ2-3
CDR3: CASSPVMGQYEQYF; DNA: TGTGCCAGCTCACCAGTTATGGGACAGTACGAGCAGTACTTC; D: TRBD1; size: few; V: TRBV18; J: TRBJ2-7
CDR3: CASRGTADEQYF; DNA: TGTGCCAGCCGCGGGACAGCCGACGAGCAGTACTTC; D: .; size: .; V: TRBV7-9; J: TRBJ2-7
CDR3: CASRARSSYNEQFF; DNA: TGTGCCAGCCGCGCTAGGAGCTCCTACAATGAGCAGTTCTTC; D: .; size: .; V: TRBV2; J: TRBJ2-1
CDR3: CAHTRGWDGYTF; DNA: TGTGCTCATACACGCGGTTGGGATGGCTACACCTTC; D: .; size: .; V: TRBV30; J: TRBJ1-2
CDR3: CASSLQPPRLAGARNEQFF; DNA: TGTGCCAGCAGCTTACAACCCCCCCGACTAGCGGGAGCTCGCAATGAGCAGTTCTTC; D: TRBD2; size: .; V: TRBV11-2; J: TRBJ2-1
CDR3: CASSLGLASGSLAYNEQFF; DNA: TGTGCCAGCAGCTTAGGATTGGCTAGCGGGAGCCTGGCCTACAATGAGCAGTTCTTC; D: TRBD2; size: once; V: TRBV13; J: TRBJ2-1
CDR3: CASIRDWRNEQFF; DNA: TGTGCCAGCATTAGGGACTGGCGCAATGAGCAGTTCTTC; D: .; size: .; V: TRBV6-6; J: TRBJ2-1
CDR3: CASSADRGGGEQFF; DNA: TGTGCCAGCAGTGCCGACAGGGGGGGCGGTGAGCAGTTCTTC; D: TRBD1; size: once; V: TRBV6-5; J: TRBJ2-1
CDR3: CASSVLGQGYTF; DNA: TGTGCCAGCAGCGTCCTAGGACAGGGCTACACCTTC; D: .; size: once; V: TRBV9; J: TRBJ1-2